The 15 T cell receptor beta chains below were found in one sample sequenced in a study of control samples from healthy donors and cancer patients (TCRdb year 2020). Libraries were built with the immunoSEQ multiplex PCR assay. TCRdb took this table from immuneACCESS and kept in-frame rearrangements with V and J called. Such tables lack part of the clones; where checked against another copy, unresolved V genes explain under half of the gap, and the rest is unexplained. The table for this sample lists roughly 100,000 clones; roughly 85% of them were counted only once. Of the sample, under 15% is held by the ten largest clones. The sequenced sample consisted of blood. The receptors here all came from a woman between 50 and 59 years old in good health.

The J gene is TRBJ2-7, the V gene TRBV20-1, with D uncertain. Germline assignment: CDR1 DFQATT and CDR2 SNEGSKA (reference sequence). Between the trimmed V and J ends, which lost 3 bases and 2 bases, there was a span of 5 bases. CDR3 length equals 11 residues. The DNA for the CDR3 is TGCAGTGCTAGCCTAACCTACGAGCAGTACTTC. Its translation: CSASLTYEQYF.

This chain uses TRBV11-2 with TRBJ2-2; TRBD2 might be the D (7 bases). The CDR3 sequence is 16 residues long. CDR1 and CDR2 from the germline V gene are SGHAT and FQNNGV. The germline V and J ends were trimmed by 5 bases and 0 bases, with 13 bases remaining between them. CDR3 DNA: TGTGCCAGCAGCCTACGGGGGGCCCCGAACACCGGGGAGCTGTTTTTT. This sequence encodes CASSLRGAPNTGELFF.

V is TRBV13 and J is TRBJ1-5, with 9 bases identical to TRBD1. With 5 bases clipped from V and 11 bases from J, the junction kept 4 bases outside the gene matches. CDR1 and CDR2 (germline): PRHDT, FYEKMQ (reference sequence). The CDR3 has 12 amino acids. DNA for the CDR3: TGTGCCAGCAGCAGACAGGGGGAATCCCAGCATTTT. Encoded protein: CASSRQGESQHF.

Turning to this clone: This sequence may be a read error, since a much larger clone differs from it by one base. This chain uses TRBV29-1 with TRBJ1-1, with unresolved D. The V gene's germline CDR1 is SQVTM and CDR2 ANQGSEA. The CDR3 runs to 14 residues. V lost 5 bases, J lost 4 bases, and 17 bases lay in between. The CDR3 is CSVSRDEAITEAFF. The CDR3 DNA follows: TGCAGCGTTTCCCGAGACGAGGCTATCACTGAAGCTTTCTTT.

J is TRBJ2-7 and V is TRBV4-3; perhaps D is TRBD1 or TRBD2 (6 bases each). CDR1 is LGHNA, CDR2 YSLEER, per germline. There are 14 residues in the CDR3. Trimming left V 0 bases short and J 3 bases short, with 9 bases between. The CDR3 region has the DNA TGCGCCAGCAGCCAAGACGGGGGCGTCTACGAGCAGTACTTC. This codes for CASSQDGGVYEQYF.

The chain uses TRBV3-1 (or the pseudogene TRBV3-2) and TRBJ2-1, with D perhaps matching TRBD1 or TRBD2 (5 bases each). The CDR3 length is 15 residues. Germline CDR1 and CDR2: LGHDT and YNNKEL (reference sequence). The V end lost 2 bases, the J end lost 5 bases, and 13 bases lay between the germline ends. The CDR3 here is CASSQPGRGNNEQFF. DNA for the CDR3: TGTGCCAGCAGCCAACCGGGACGGGGAAACAATGAGCAGTTCTTC.

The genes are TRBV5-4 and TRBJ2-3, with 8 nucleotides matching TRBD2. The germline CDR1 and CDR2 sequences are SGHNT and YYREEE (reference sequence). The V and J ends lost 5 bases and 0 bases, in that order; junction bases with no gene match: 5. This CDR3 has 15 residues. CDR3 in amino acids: CASRSGGTSTDTQYF. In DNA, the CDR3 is TGTGCCAGCAGGAGCGGGGGTACTAGCACAGATACGCAGTATTTT.

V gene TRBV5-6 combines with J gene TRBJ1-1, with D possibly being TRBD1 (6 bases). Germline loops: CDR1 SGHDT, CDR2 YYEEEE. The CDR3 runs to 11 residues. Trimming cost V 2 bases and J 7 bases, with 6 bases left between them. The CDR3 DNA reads TGTGCCAGCAGCTTCAGGGGTGAAGCTTTCTTT. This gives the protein CASSFRGEAFF.

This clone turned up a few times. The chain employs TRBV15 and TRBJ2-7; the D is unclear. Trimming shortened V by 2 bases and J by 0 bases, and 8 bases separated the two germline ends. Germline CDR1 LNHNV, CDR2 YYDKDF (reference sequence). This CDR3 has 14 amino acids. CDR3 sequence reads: CATSRPSLSYEQYF. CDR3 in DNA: TGTGCCACCAGCAGACCGTCCCTCTCCTACGAGCAGTACTTC.

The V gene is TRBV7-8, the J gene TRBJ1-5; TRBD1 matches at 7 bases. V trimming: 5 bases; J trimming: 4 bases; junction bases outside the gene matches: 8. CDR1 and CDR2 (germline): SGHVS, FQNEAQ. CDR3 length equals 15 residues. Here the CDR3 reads CASSTTGVRNQPQHF. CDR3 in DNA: TGTGCCAGCAGCACCACAGGGGTACGGAATCAGCCCCAGCATTTT.

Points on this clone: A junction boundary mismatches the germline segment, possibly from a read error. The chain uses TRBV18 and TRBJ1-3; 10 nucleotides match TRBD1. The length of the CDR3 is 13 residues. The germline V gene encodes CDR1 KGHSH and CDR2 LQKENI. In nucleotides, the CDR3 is TGTGCCAGCTCACCGGGGACAGGGGATTATCGGAATTTT. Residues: CASSPGTGDYRNF.

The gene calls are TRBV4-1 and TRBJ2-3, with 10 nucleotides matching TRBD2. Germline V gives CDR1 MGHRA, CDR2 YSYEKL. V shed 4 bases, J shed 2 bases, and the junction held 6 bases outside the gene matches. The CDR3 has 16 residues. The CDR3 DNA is TGCGCCAGCAGCCCCGGGACTAGCGAGGCCACAGATACGCAGTATTTT. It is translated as CASSPGTSEATDTQYF.

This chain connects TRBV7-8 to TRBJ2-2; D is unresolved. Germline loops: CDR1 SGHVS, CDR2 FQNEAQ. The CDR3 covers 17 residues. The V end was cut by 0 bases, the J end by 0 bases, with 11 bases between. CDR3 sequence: CASSLALYRSNTGELFF. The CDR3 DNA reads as TGTGCCAGCAGCTTAGCGTTGTATCGGTCGAACACCGGGGAGCTGTTTTTT.

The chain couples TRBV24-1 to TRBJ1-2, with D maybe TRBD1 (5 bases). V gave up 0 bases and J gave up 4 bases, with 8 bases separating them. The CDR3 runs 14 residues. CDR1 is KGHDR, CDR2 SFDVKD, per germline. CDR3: CATSDLNRRYGYTF. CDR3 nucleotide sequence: TGTGCCACCAGTGATTTGAACAGGCGCTATGGCTACACCTTC.

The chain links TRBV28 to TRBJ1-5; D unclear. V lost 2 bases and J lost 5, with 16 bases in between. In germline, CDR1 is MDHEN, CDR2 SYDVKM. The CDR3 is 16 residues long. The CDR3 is CASSLRATRRDQPQHF. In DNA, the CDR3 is TGTGCCAGCAGTTTAAGGGCTACGAGAAGGGATCAGCCCCAGCATTTT. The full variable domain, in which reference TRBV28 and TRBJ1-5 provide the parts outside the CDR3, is DVKVTQSSRYLVKRTGEKVFLECVQDMDHENMFWYRQDPGLGLRLIYFSYDVKMKEKGDIPEGYSVSREKKERFSLILESASTNQTSMYLCASSLRATRRDQPQHFGDGTRLSIL.